This TCR beta chain was profiled in a study of blood T cells in healthy people across ages. Germline CDR1 is SGHRS and CDR2 is YFSETQ. The CDR3 is 18 residues long. Worth noting for this clonotype: Its ends do not fully match the called genes, so a read error is possible.

PCR was performed a second time for roughly 7 to 12 cycles using a sample-barcoded 5' primer and a J-beta primer mix. TCRdb reprocessed the 5' RACE reads via MiXCR and lists one record per CDR3 protein. The sample includes 1,800,000 or so distinct CDR3 sequences, about 39% seen only once; the top ten take 23%. This chain links TRBV5-1 with TRBJ2-1; 8 nucleotides align to TRBD2. The DNA end is a closer match to TRBJ2-7, so the J assignment may be wrong. Sequencing was performed on blood. The sequence was obtained from a human donor in good health. The CDR3 here is CVSSLAARGSGVSYEQYF. In DNA form, the CDR3 reads TGCGTCAGCAGCTTGGCCGCTCGGGGTAGCGGGGTGTCCTACGAGCAGTACTTC.